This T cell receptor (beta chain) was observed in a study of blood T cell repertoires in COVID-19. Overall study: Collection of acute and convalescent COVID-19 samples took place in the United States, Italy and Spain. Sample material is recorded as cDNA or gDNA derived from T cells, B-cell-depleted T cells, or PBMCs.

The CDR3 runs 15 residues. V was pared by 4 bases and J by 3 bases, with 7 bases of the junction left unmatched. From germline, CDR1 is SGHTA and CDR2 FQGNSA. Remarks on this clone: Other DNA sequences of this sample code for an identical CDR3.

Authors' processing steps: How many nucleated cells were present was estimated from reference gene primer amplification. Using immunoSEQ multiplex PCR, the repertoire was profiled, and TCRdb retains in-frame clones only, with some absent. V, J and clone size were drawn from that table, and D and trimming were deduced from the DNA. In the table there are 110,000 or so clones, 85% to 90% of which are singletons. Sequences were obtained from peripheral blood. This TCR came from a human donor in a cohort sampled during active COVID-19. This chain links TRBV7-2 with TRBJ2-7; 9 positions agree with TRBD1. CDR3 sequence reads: CASSSSGTGFYEQYF. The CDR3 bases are TGTGCCAGCAGCTCATCAGGGACAGGGTTCTACGAGCAGTACTTC.